Each of the 11 T cell receptor beta chains below was sequenced from the same sample in a study of human T cells and chemical hapten exposure. The time point was: patch test 1, 2 weeks after DPC sensitization. Treatment reported: therapeutic diphenylcyclopropenone sensitization with weekly scalp DPC. Using its own MiXCR run on the RACE reads, TCRdb lists one record per CDR3 protein. The data contain roughly 190,000 distinct CDR3 sequences, approximately 20% of them singletons. The material was whole blood, obtained in connection with sensitization to the hapten diphenylcyclopropenone (DPC). These receptors were taken from a woman between 50 and 59 years old with alopecia areata. Some clones in this sample may be carry-over from other donors' samples.

Only a few counts were recorded for this clonotype. The J gene is TRBJ2-1, the V gene TRBV5-6, with TRBD2 matching 12 bases. V gave up 4 bases and J gave up 4 bases; unmatched junction bases: 6. CDR3 length equals 16 residues. CDR1 SGHDT and CDR2 YYEEEE come from the germline V gene. This CDR3 reads CASSLRLAGAYNEQFF. In DNA form, the CDR3 reads TGTGCCAGCAGCCTAAGACTAGCGGGAGCGTACAATGAGCAGTTCTTC.

This clonotype came up a few times. The chain is built from TRBV6-6 and TRBJ1-6; D is unclear. Deletions cut 2 bases from V and 1 base from J, with 9 bases between. Per germline, CDR1 MNHNY and CDR2 SVGAGI (reference sequence). The CDR3 consists of 16 residues. The CDR3 region is CASSYRGGSYNSPLHF. CDR3 nucleotides: TGTGCCAGCAGTTACCGGGGAGGGTCCTATAATTCACCCCTCCACTTT.

V is TRBV7-6 and J is TRBJ2-2; the match to TRBD2 covers 8 bases. Germline CDR1 and CDR2: SGHVS and FNYEAQ. J was trimmed by 1 base and V by 0 bases; bases with no gene match: 4. This CDR3 contains 17 residues. The CDR3, as DNA: TGTGCCAGCAGCTTAGCCCCGGGACTAGTGAACACCGGGGAGCTGTTTTTT. Encoded protein: CASSLAPGLVNTGELFF. The whole variable domain, remainder taken from reference TRBV7-6 and TRBJ2-2, is GAGVSQSPRYKVTKRGQDVALRCDPISGHVSLYWYRQALGQGPEFLTYFNYEAQQDKSGLPNDRFSAERPEGSISTLTIQRTEQRDSAMYRCASSLAPGLVNTGELFFGEGSRLTVL.

This rearrangement joins TRBV28 to TRBJ2-7; D call uncertain. V shed 1 base and J shed 2 bases, with 6 bases lying between them. The CDR3 consists of 13 residues. From germline, CDR1 is MDHEN and CDR2 SYDVKM. In DNA, the CDR3 is TGTGCCAGCAGTTTATTCCCTACCTACGAGCAGTACTTC. Its translation: CASSLFPTYEQYF.

This clonotype was counted between two and nine times. The J gene is TRBJ1-5, the V gene TRBV2; a possible D gene is TRBD1 (6 bases). Between the trimmed V and J ends, which lost 5 bases and 1 base, there was a span of 21 bases. CDR1 and CDR2 (germline): SNHLY, FYNNEI. CDR3 length: 18 residues. CDR3 region: CASSHYQYWTVSNQPQHF. The CDR3 DNA follows: TGTGCCAGCAGTCATTACCAGTATTGGACAGTCAGCAATCAGCCCCAGCATTTT.

The gene calls are TRBV6-6 and TRBJ1-4; D unclear. The ends were cut back, 7 bases at V and 8 bases at J, with 8 bases in the middle. Germline CDR1 is MNHNY and CDR2 is SVGAGI (reference sequence). The CDR3 sequence is 11 residues long. As DNA, the CDR3 is TGTGCCAGCACCCACTTGGAAAAACTGTTTTTT. Encoded protein: CASTHLEKLFF.

The chain employs TRBV20-1 and TRBJ2-3, with TRBD2 matching over 11 bases. The ends lost 3 bases at V and 4 bases at J; junction bases unmatched: 6. Germline lookup yields CDR1 DFQATT and CDR2 SNEGSKA (reference sequence). The length of the CDR3 is 15 residues. The CDR3 sequence is CSASVAGGYPDTQYF. The CDR3 region has the DNA TGCAGTGCTAGCGTAGCGGGAGGGTACCCAGATACGCAGTATTTT.

A note on this clonotype: At one end, the junction sequence differs from germline, possibly due to a read error. CDR3 sequence: CASSRYTGELLF. CDR3 bases: TGTGCCAGCAGTAGATACACCGGGGAGCTGCTTTTT. The chain uses TRBV28 and TRBJ2-2; possibly TRBD2 for D (5 bases). This CDR3 contains 12 residues. CDR1 MDHEN and CDR2 SYDVKM come from the germline V gene.

V gene TRBV6-6 combines with J gene TRBJ2-7, with D possibly TRBD2 on 5 matching bases. CDR3 length: 13 residues. The V end was cut by 6 bases, the J end by 3 bases, with 12 bases between. Germline V gives CDR1 MNHNY, CDR2 SVGAGI (reference sequence). CDR3 bases: TGTGCCAGCAGACGGACTGGCCTCTACGAGCAGTACTTC. This translates into CASRRTGLYEQYF.

V is TRBV12-3 or TRBV12-4 and J is TRBJ2-1; 10 nucleotides align to TRBD2. Losses at the gene ends were 5 bases for V and 4 bases for J; bases not matched to a gene: 8. The CDR3 spans 16 residues. This chain's CDR3 is CASSPRASGGYNEQFF. The CDR3 bases are TGTGCCAGCAGTCCTCGGGCTAGCGGGGGATACAATGAGCAGTTCTTC.

This rearrangement joins TRBV7-9 to TRBJ2-7, with 11 bases fitting TRBD2. V was clipped by 1 base and J by 5 bases; unmatched bases: 7. The CDR3 covers 16 residues. Germline lookup yields CDR1 SEHNR and CDR2 FQNEAQ (reference sequence). DNA for the CDR3: TGTGCCAGCAGCTTAGTCCTAGCGGGAGGATCGGACGAGCAGTACTTC. It yields the protein CASSLVLAGGSDEQYF.